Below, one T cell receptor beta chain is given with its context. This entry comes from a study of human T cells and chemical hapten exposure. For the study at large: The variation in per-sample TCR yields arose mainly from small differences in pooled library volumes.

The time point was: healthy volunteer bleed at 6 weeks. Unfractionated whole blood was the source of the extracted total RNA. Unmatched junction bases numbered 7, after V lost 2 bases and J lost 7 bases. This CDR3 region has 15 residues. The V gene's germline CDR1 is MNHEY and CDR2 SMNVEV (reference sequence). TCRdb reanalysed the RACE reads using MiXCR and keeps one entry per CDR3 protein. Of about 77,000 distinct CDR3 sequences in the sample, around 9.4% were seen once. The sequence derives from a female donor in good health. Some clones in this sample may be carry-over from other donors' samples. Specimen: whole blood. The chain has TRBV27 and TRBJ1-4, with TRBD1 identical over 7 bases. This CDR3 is CASSLLGTVAEKLFF. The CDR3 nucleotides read TGTGCCAGCAGTTTACTCGGGACAGTGGCTGAAAAACTGTTTTTT.